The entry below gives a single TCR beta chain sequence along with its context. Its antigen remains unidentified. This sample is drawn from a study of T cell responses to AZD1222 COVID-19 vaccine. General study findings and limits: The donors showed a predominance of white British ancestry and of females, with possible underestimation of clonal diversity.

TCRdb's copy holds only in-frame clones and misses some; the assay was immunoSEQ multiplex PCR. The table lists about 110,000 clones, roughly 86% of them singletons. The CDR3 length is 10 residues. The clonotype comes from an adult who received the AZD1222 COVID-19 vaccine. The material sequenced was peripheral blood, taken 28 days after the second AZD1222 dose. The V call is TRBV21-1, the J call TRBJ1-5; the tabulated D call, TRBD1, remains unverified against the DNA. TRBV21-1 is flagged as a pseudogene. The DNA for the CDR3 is TGTGCCAGCAGTACAGGGGGCAGGCATTTT. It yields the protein CASSTGGRHF.